This is a list of T cell receptor beta chains from one sample in a study of T cells in Graves' hyperthyroidism and ophthalmopathy. TCRdb processed the multiplex PCR reads anew with MiXCR; each CDR3 protein has one entry. Seen here are roughly 710,000 distinct CDR3 sequences, around a third observed once, and the top ten hold around 32%. Sequencing was performed on blood. All receptors derive from a woman aged 35 to 49 with Graves' hyperthyroidism. CDR3s include the opening cysteine and the closing phenylalanine or tryptophan. D genes are given only for firm matches. Clone size is given for some rows only: seen once, a few or many times, or a class if the clone is expanded.

TRBJ1-2,few,TRBD1,TRBV6-6,CASSSHRGFGYTF,TGTGCCAGCAGTTCCCACAGGGGTTTTGGCTACACCTTC
TRBJ2-6,NA,TRBD2,TRBV7-2,CASSLVAGVPGANVLTF,TGTGCCAGCAGCTTAGTAGCGGGAGTCCCCGGGGCCAACGTCCTGACTTTC
TRBJ1-2,few,NA,TRBV10-3,CAISESLSGIYGYTF,TGTGCCATCAGTGAGTCATTGTCGGGGATCTATGGCTACACCTTC
TRBJ1-1,NA,TRBD1,TRBV7-9,CASSDRGTTNEAFF,TGTGCCAGCAGCGACAGGGGAACAACTAATGAAGCTTTCTTT
TRBJ2-7,NA,TRBD2,TRBV10-3,CAISDPPQPLAGGPYEQYF,TGTGCCATCAGTGACCCCCCACAACCACTAGCGGGGGGTCCCTACGAGCAGTACTTC
TRBJ1-4,many,NA,TRBV12-3/TRBV12-4,CASRPRLAGTTFF,TGTGCCAGCAGGCCTCGTTTAGCCGGGACAACGTTTTTC
TRBJ2-3,NA,NA,TRBV24-1,CATGMGDTQYF,TGTGCCACCGGAATGGGAGATACGCAGTATTTT
TRBJ2-7,many,TRBD2,TRBV12-3/TRBV12-4,CASSPHSGDYEQYF,TGTGCCAGCAGCCCCCATAGCGGGGACTACGAGCAGTACTTC
TRBJ2-2,NA,TRBD1,TRBV29-1,CSGGTGIVELFF,TGCAGCGGGGGGACAGGGATTGTGGAGCTGTTTTTT
TRBJ2-2,few,NA,TRBV7-7,CASSLGPIPAGELFF,TGTGCTAGCAGCTTAGGGCCAATCCCGGCCGGGGAGCTGTTTTTT
TRBJ1-2,NA,TRBD1,TRBV9,CASSVGTGEDYGDGYTF,TGTGCCAGCAGCGTAGGGACAGGGGAGGACTATGGCGATGGCTACACCTTC
TRBJ1-3,many,NA,TRBV7-8,CASSLPTGNSGNTIYF,TGTGCCAGCAGCTTACCGACAGGCAACTCTGGAAACACCATATATTTT
TRBJ1-5,NA,NA,TRBV7-2,CASSLEFGDNQPQHF,TGTGCCAGCAGCTTAGAATTCGGAGACAATCAGCCCCAGCATTTT
TRBJ1-1,many,TRBD1,TRBV10-3,CAISKERQGDTEAFF,TGTGCCATCAGTAAAGAACGGCAGGGGGACACTGAAGCTTTCTTT
TRBJ2-2,few,NA,TRBV19,CASSIRFLLDFNTGELFF,TGTGCCAGTAGTATACGGTTTCTACTGGACTTTAACACCGGGGAGCTGTTTTTT
TRBJ2-7,NA,TRBD2,TRBV4-2,CASSQGLSGTGYEQYF,TGTGCCAGCAGCCAAGGCCTTAGCGGGACGGGCTACGAGCAGTACTTC
TRBJ1-1,NA,NA,TRBV7-9,CASSHHHRAGPMNTEAFF,TGCGCCAGCAGCCACCACCACAGGGCCGGTCCTATGAACACTGAAGCTTTCTTT
TRBJ1-4,many,NA,TRBV7-9,CASSRGGERARGLFF,TGTGCCAGCAGCAGAGGGGGGGAAAGGGCTCGAGGGCTGTTTTTT
TRBJ2-5,NA,TRBD1,TRBV12-3/TRBV12-4,CASRTLTGATETQYF,TGTGCCAGCAGGACCTTGACAGGGGCGACAGAGACCCAGTACTTC
TRBJ1-5,NA,NA,TRBV2,CASRQGFSNQPQHF,TGTGCCAGCAGACAGGGTTTTAGCAATCAGCCCCAGCATTTT
TRBJ2-7,many,TRBD1,TRBV7-9,CASSGQLSSYEQYF,TGTGCCAGCTCGGGACAGTTGAGCTCCTACGAGCAGTACTTC
TRBJ2-7,few,TRBD2,TRBV7-2,CASSFRTRGVAEIAYEQYF,TGTGCCAGCAGCTTTAGGACCCGGGGGGTAGCGGAAATAGCTTACGAGCAGTACTTC
TRBJ2-3,once,NA,TRBV7-2,CASRGEGTDTQYF,TGTGCCAGCAGAGGGGAGGGCACAGATACGCAGTATTTT
TRBJ1-4,once,TRBD1,TRBV2,CARSDRVTNEKLFF,TGTGCAAGATCGGACAGGGTCACTAATGAAAAACTGTTTTTT
TRBJ1-4,few,NA,TRBV5-1,CASSQDHGVEKLFF,TGCGCCAGCAGCCAAGATCACGGGGTAGAAAAACTGTTTTTT
TRBJ1-4,few,NA,TRBV12-3/TRBV12-4,CASSTLTVIEKLFF,TGTGCCAGCAGTACATTGACAGTTATAGAAAAACTGTTTTTT
TRBJ1-2,NA,TRBD1,TRBV7-9,CASSPRGTGLNYGYTF,TGTGCCAGCAGCCCCCGGGGGACAGGGCTTAACTATGGCTACACCTTC
TRBJ2-7,many,NA,TRBV10-3,CAISESDRLSSYEQYF,TGTGCCATCAGTGAGTCGGATCGCTTGAGCTCCTACGAGCAGTACTTC
TRBJ2-6,many,NA,TRBV12-3/TRBV12-4,CASSPGPAAGANVLTF,TGTGCCAGCAGTCCGGGACCGGCGGCTGGGGCCAACGTCCTGACTTTC
TRBJ1-2,many,TRBD1,TRBV9,CASSAQSGTGGAGSYGYTF,TGTGCCAGCAGCGCACAATCCGGGACAGGGGGCGCGGGTAGCTATGGCTACACCTTC
TRBJ2-2,NA,NA,TRBV16,CASSQSSVGTGELFF,TGTGCCAGCAGCCAATCTAGCGTCGGCACCGGGGAGCTGTTTTTT
TRBJ2-6,NA,NA,TRBV6-5,CASSLVLGSGANVLTF,TGTGCCAGCAGTTTAGTTTTGGGTTCTGGGGCCAACGTCCTGACTTTC
TRBJ1-1,few,NA,TRBV11-2,CASGTTRAEAFF,TGTGCCAGTGGGACCACCCGGGCTGAAGCTTTCTTT
TRBJ2-5,NA,TRBD2,TRBV12-3/TRBV12-4,CASSATSGGAQYF,TGTGCCAGCAGCGCGACTTCGGGGGGGGCCCAGTACTTC
TRBJ1-2,many,TRBD1,TRBV2,CASSETGEVPYGYTF,TGTGCCAGCAGTGAGACAGGGGAAGTTCCCTATGGCTACACCTTC
TRBJ1-1,NA,TRBD1,TRBV7-8,CASSPETGHTEAFF,TGTGCCAGCAGCCCGGAGACAGGGCACACTGAAGCTTTCTTT
TRBJ2-7,NA,TRBD1,TRBV29-1,CSVGTGSGEQYF,TGCAGCGTTGGGACAGGGTCAGGCGAGCAGTACTTC
TRBJ2-5,many,NA,TRBV20-1,CSASVGWGETQYF,TGCAGTGCTAGTGTTGGGTGGGGAGAGACCCAGTACTTC
TRBJ1-1,NA,NA,TRBV7-9,CASSSRRGENTEAFF,TGTGCCAGCAGCTCCCGAAGGGGGGAGAACACTGAAGCTTTCTTT
TRBJ2-7,few,NA,TRBV7-9,CASSPPGQSLYEQYF,TGTGCCAGCAGCCCCCCCGGGCAGAGCCTTTACGAGCAGTACTTC
TRBJ1-2,many,NA,TRBV6-5,CASSLGQLYGYTF,TGTGCCAGCAGCTTGGGGCAGCTCTATGGCTACACCTTC
TRBJ1-2,NA,NA,TRBV20-1,CSVPSPGPGGYTF,TGCAGTGTCCCCTCCCCGGGCCCCGGGGGCTACACCTTC
TRBJ1-2,NA,NA,TRBV7-2,CASSLYRLANYGYTF,TGTGCCAGCAGCTTGTACAGACTAGCTAACTATGGCTACACCTTC
TRBJ2-7,NA,TRBD2,TRBV7-9,CASSPRGGNYEQYF,TGTGCCAGCAGTCCCCGGGGGGGGAACTACGAGCAGTACTTC
TRBJ2-6,many,NA,TRBV9,CASSEDISGANVLTF,TGTGCCAGCAGCGAGGATATCTCTGGGGCCAACGTCCTGACTTTC
TRBJ1-5,many,NA,TRBV9,CASSVGVVANQPQHF,TGTGCCAGCAGCGTAGGGGTGGTGGCCAATCAGCCCCAGCATTTT
TRBJ1-1,many,NA,TRBV7-6,CASSSGYLGDTEAFF,TGTGCCAGCAGCTCAGGATACTTGGGAGACACTGAAGCTTTCTTT
TRBJ1-1,few,TRBD1,TRBV6-1,CAARDRATEAFF,TGTGCCGCACGGGACAGGGCCACTGAAGCTTTCTTT